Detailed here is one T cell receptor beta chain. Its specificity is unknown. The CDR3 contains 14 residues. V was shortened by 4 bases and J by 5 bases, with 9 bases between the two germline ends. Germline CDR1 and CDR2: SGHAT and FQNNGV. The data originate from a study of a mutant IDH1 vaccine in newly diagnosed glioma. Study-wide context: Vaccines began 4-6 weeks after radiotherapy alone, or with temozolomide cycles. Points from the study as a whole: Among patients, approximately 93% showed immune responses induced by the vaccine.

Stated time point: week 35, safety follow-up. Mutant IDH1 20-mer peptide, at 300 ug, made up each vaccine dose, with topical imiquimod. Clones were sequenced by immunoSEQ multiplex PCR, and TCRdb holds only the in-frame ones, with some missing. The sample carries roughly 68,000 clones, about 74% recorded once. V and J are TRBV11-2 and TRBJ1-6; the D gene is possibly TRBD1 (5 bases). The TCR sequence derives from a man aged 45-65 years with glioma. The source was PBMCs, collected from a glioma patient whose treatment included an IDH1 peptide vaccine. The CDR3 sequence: CASSYKGNNSPLHF. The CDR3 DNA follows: TGTGCCAGCAGCTACAAGGGGAATAATTCACCCCTCCACTTT.